Each of the 23 T cell receptor beta chains below was sequenced from the same sample in a study of blood T cell repertoires in COVID-19. The data were produced by immunoSEQ multiplex PCR, yet TCRdb's version contains in-frame clones alone and is incomplete. The sample holds about 91,000 clones, about 75% seen once. Sequenced material: peripheral blood. These receptors came from a woman older than 75 with acute or convalescent COVID-19.

This clone has just one count. This chain uses TRBV6-5 with TRBJ1-5, with D possibly being TRBD1 (6 bases). This CDR3 is built from 16 residues. From germline, CDR1 is MNHEY and CDR2 SVGAGI. The V end was cut by 4 bases, the J end by 4 bases, with 17 bases between. This CDR3 is CASSSHRVEGNQPQHF. The CDR3 DNA is TGTGCCAGCAGTTCCCACAGGGTCGAAGGGAATCAGCCCCAGCATTTT.

This chain uses TRBV20-1 with TRBJ1-2; 7 positions agree with TRBD1. The CDR3 runs to 11 residues. Trimming cost V 6 bases and J 7 bases; bases outside gene matches: 5. Germline assignment: CDR1 DFQATT and CDR2 SNEGSKA (reference sequence). CDR3 protein: CSAMTGTGYTF. For the CDR3, the DNA is TGCAGTGCGATGACAGGGACTGGCTACACCTTC.

This clone showed up just once. The chain couples TRBV9 to TRBJ2-7; 7 nucleotides align to TRBD2. CDR3 length equals 16 residues. Unmatched junction bases numbered 10, after V lost 1 base and J lost 3 bases. Germline CDR1 SGDLS, CDR2 YYNGEE. The CDR3 loop reads CASSVSGAGAYYEQYF. CDR3 coding DNA: TGTGCCAGCAGCGTAAGTGGGGCGGGAGCCTACTACGAGCAGTACTTC.

This chain links TRBV19 with TRBJ2-5; 8 bases align to TRBD2. V lost 3 bases and J lost 0; bases outside the gene matches: 6. This CDR3 contains 16 residues. Looked up from germline, CDR1 is LNHDA and CDR2 is SQIVND (reference sequence). Here the CDR3 reads CASSIVGGDHQETQYF. CDR3 DNA sequence: TGTGCCAGTAGTATTGTCGGGGGGGACCACCAAGAGACCCAGTACTTC.

This clone was found a few times. The chain is built from TRBV30 and TRBJ1-5, with TRBD1 as a possible D gene (5 bases). The V end lost 5 bases, the J end lost 3 bases, and 14 bases lay between the germline ends. Germline CDR1 is GTSNPN and CDR2 is SVGIG (reference sequence). The CDR3 is made up of 14 amino acids. The CDR3 DNA follows: TGTGCCTGGCAGACAGAGAGCTTCAATCAGCCCCAGCATTTT. Residues: CAWQTESFNQPQHF.

V usage is TRBV6-5 and J usage is TRBJ1-2; D gene ambiguous. Germline V gene data show CDR1 as MNHEY and CDR2 as SVGAGI. CDR3 size: 14 residues. The ends were cut back, 5 bases at V and 5 bases at J, with 15 bases in the middle. The CDR3 DNA reads TGTGCCAGCAGTCGTACCGGGGATCCTTATGGCTACACCTTC. Amino acid sequence: CASSRTGDPYGYTF.

This rearrangement joins TRBV9 to TRBJ2-3; TRBD2 agrees at 8 bases. The germline gives CDR1 SGDLS, CDR2 YYNGEE. There are 19 residues in the CDR3. Trimming took 0 bases from V and 3 from J; bases not matched to a gene: 15. The CDR3 DNA follows: TGTGCCAGCAGCGTAGAACCAGCGGGGGCCCTAAAAACAACAGATACGCAGTATTTT. Amino acids: CASSVEPAGALKTTDTQYF.

There are a few counts of this clone. This sequence joins TRBV5-4 and TRBJ1-1; no firm D call. Germline values: CDR1 SGHNT, CDR2 YYREEE (reference sequence). V gave up 2 bases and J gave up 1 base, with 9 bases separating them. The CDR3 is 14 amino acids. Written as DNA, the CDR3 is TGTGCCAGCAGCTTTAGTCGAGGGAACACTGAAGCTTTCTTT. It is translated as CASSFSRGNTEAFF.

The CDR3 region is CASSGQASSYEQYF. DNA of the CDR3: TGCGCCAGTTCAGGACAGGCGAGCTCCTACGAGCAGTACTTC. This rearrangement joins TRBV4-1 to TRBJ2-7, with TRBD1 matching 7 bases. The CDR3 extends over 14 amino acids. The germline V gene encodes CDR1 MGHRA and CDR2 YSYEKL. Unmatched junction bases numbered 8, after V lost 9 bases and J lost 0 bases.

The CDR3 DNA reads TGTGCCAGCAGCTTTGGGGCAGGGGGTGGTATCCAAGAGACCCAGTACTTC. Protein: CASSFGAGGGIQETQYF. The chain joins TRBV7-9 to TRBJ2-5; 7 bases are shared with TRBD1. Germline V gene data show CDR1 as SEHNR and CDR2 as FQNEAQ (reference sequence). The CDR3 spans 17 residues. Trimming removed 3 bases from V and 1 base from J; junction bases left unmatched: 11.

This chain uses TRBV6-5 with TRBJ1-2, with D unclear. Germline V gene sequence: CDR1 MNHEY, CDR2 SVGAGI. The CDR3 extends over 13 amino acids. V was cut by 4 bases and J by 1 base, with 7 bases left in between. The CDR3 bases are TGTGCCAGCAGTTCCGGGATTAACTATGGCTACACCTTC. It encodes CASSSGINYGYTF.

Notes on this clone: The junction differs from germline at one of its ends, possibly a read error. V is TRBV7-2 and J is TRBJ2-7, with TRBD1 matching 9 bases. Looked up from germline, CDR1 is SGHTA and CDR2 is FQGNSA. The CDR3 covers 13 residues. CDR3 protein: CASAGQGRLGGTF. CDR3 nucleotide sequence: TGTGCCAGCGCGGGACAGGGTCGCTTAGGGGGGACCTTC.

The chain is built from TRBV4-1 and TRBJ1-5, with D possibly TRBD1 on 5 matching bases. Germline V lookup: CDR1 MGHRA, CDR2 YSYEKL. The CDR3 is made up of 16 amino acids. V dropped 0 bases and J dropped 3 bases, with 12 bases sitting between them. DNA for the CDR3: TGCGCCAGCAGCCAAGATCCAGGGATCCCCAATCAGCCCCAGCATTTT. This translates into CASSQDPGIPNQPQHF.

This chain links TRBV24-1 with TRBJ2-7; D not resolved. Germline V gene sequence: CDR1 KGHDR, CDR2 SFDVKD. The CDR3 runs to 17 residues. Trimming took off 1 base at V and 7 bases at J, with 22 bases between the two ends. The CDR3 DNA is TGTGCCACCAGTGATTTACCTCAGCGAGGTCCAACATGGGAGCAGTACTTC. Protein sequence: CATSDLPQRGPTWEQYF.

The V call is TRBV12-5, the J call TRBJ2-5, with 10 nucleotides matching TRBD2. This CDR3 has 15 amino acids. V was pared by 9 bases and J by 0 bases, with 7 bases of the junction left unmatched. Germline assignment: CDR1 LGHNT and CDR2 FRNRAP. The CDR3 DNA is TGTGCTAGCGACCTAGCGGGGGTGGACCAAGAGACCCAGTACTTC. It codes for CASDLAGVDQETQYF.

The chain employs TRBV2 and TRBJ1-2; TRBD1 agrees at 7 bases. CDR3 length: 15 residues. V lost 4 bases and J lost 4; bases outside the gene matches: 9. Germline V gives CDR1 SNHLY, CDR2 FYNNEI. The CDR3 spells CASSGDSTNTYGYTF. DNA of the CDR3: TGTGCCAGCAGTGGGGACAGTACAAATACCTATGGCTACACCTTC.

As to this clone: At one end the junction does not follow the germline gene, possibly because of a read error. J is TRBJ2-5 and V is TRBV12-3 or TRBV12-4; D call uncertain. This CDR3 comprises 11 residues. CDR3 nucleotide sequence: TGTGCCACCAGTTCCGGAGAGACCCAGTACTTC. Its translation is CATSSGETQYF.

On this clone: A much larger clone is a single base away; this may be a read error. The genes are TRBV4-3 and TRBJ2-1, with D possibly being TRBD1 (5 bases). Trimming removed 4 bases from V and 0 bases from J, with 16 bases in between. CDR1 and CDR2 (germline): LGHNA, YSLEER. The CDR3 has 17 amino acids. The CDR3 DNA sequence: TGCGCCAGCAGCCCTCTGCGTTCCAGGGACTCCTACAATGAGCAGTTCTTC. Translating gives CASSPLRSRDSYNEQFF.

The V and J genes are TRBV4-1 and TRBJ1-1; D remains unclear. V shed 1 base and J shed 11 bases, with 17 bases lying between them. The CDR3 length is 14 residues. CDR1 is MGHRA and CDR2 is YSYEKL in the germline V gene. The DNA for the CDR3 is TGCGCCAGCAGCCAAGTACCCCAAGTAAGCCGGGCTTTCTTT. Its protein product is CASSQVPQVSRAFF.

This clone was recorded once. This chain joins TRBV7-2 and TRBJ1-4; 8 nucleotides agree with TRBD1. Germline CDR1 reads SGHTA; CDR2 reads FQGNSA. The CDR3 loop spans 15 amino acids. V dropped 5 bases and J dropped 7; count of bases not matched to a gene: 9. The DNA of the CDR3 is TGTGCCAGCAGCCCACTCGGGACAGGACTTGAAAAACTGTTTTTT. Amino acid sequence: CASSPLGTGLEKLFF.

This chain uses TRBV6-2 or TRBV6-3 with TRBJ2-5; D is undetermined. The ends were cut back, 4 bases at V and 7 bases at J, with 16 bases in the middle. The CDR3 covers 14 residues. CDR1 and CDR2 (germline): MNHEY, SVGEGT. The CDR3 DNA is TGTGCCAGCAGTTCAGACTCGTCTGTCTTGACCCAGTACTTC. Protein: CASSSDSSVLTQYF.

The chain employs TRBV19 and TRBJ1-5; 8 bases are shared with TRBD1. The germline V gene has CDR1 LNHDA and CDR2 SQIVND (reference sequence). The CDR3 is 15 amino acids. V lost 3 bases and J lost 10; bases outside the gene matches: 11. CDR3 in DNA: TGTGCCAGTAGTATCGACGGACAGGGAGTAGGACCCCAGCATTTT. It is translated as CASSIDGQGVGPQHF. The variable domain in full, with the rest retrieved from reference TRBV19 and TRBJ1-5, is DGGITQSPKYLFRKEGQNVTLSCEQNLNHDAMYWYRQDPGQGLRLIYYSQIVNDFQKGDIAEGYSVSREKKESFPLTVTSAQKNPTAFYLCASSIDGQGVGPQHFGDGTRLSIL.

The rearrangement links TRBV11-2 to TRBJ2-7, with a possible D match to TRBD1 (5 bases). CDR3 length equals 15 residues. The germline V gene encodes CDR1 SGHAT and CDR2 FQNNGV. The V gene lost 1 base and the J gene lost 0 bases, with 10 bases spanning the gap. The CDR3 sequence: CASSLVSGISYEQYF. Written as DNA, the CDR3 is TGTGCCAGCAGCTTAGTTTCAGGGATCTCCTACGAGCAGTACTTC.